Listed here are 5 T cell receptor beta chains from one sample, sequenced in a study of shared clonotypes between healthy human individuals. The data were produced by immunoSEQ multiplex PCR, yet TCRdb's version contains in-frame clones alone and is incomplete. The sample lists around 2.5 million clones, 80% to 95% occurring once. Sequencing was done on a sample of naive CD4+ T cells from PBMCs. Subset here: CD45RA+ positively selected. These receptors were collected from a man aged 18-30 years in good health. Some clones in this sample may be carry-over from other donors' samples.

V gene TRBV6-1 combines with J gene TRBJ2-7; D not certain. V lost 2 bases and J 9 bases, leaving 20 bases between the germline ends. Germline-derived CDR1 and CDR2 are MNHNS and SASEGT. CDR3 length: 15 residues. The CDR3 bases are TGTGCCAGCAGTGAATTTGGGGTTTCCTACGATGGGCAGTACTTC. Protein: CASSEFGVSYDGQYF.

This chain joins TRBV7-3 and TRBJ2-7; maybe TRBD1 (6 bases). This CDR3 has 14 residues. V was pared by 4 bases and J by 2 bases, with 12 bases between. Germline loops: CDR1 SGHTA, CDR2 FQGTGA. CDR3 nucleotide sequence: TGTGCCAGCAGCTCCCCAGGGGCCCCCTACGAGCAGTACTTC. Its protein product is CASSSPGAPYEQYF.

The chain couples TRBV28 to TRBJ2-7, with TRBD1 identical over 12 bases. Trimming cost V 0 bases and J 7 bases; bases outside gene matches: 7. CDR3 length: 16 amino acids. Per germline, CDR1 MDHEN and CDR2 SYDVKM. CDR3 DNA sequence: TGTGCCAGCAGTTTATGGGCGGGACAGGGGGCGCGGGAGCAGTACTTC. Translation: CASSLWAGQGAREQYF.

The table lists this clone with a count of one. CDR3 sequence reads: CATTGQGNEKLFF. The CDR3 DNA follows: TGTGCCACGACGGGACAGGGCAATGAAAAACTGTTTTTT. This chain joins TRBV15 and TRBJ1-4, with 9 bases fitting TRBD1. The CDR3 length is 13 residues. After removal of 9 bases from V and 5 bases from J, the junction contained 4 bases not matched to a gene. The germline V gene encodes CDR1 LNHNV and CDR2 YYDKDF (reference sequence).

About this clone: At one boundary the junction diverges from the germline segment, which might be a read error. The chain recombines TRBV6-5 with TRBJ2-7; 11 nucleotides line up with TRBD2. In germline, CDR1 is MNHEY, CDR2 SVGAGI. The CDR3 loop spans 16 amino acids. CDR3 loop: CASRYSGTSGSYEQYF. The CDR3 bases are TGTGCCAGCAGATACTCCGGGACTAGCGGCTCCTACGAGCAGTACTTC.